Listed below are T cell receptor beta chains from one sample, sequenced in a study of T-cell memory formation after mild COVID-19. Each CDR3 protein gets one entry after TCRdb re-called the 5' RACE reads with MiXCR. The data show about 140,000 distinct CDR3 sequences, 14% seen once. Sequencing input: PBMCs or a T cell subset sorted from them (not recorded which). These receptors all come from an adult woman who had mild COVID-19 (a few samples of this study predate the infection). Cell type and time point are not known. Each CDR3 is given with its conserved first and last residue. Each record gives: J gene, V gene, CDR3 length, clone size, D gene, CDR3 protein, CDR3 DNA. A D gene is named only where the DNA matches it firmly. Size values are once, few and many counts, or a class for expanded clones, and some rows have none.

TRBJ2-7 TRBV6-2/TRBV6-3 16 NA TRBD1 CASSRPGTGSSYEQYF TGTGCCAGCAGTAGACCCGGGACAGGGAGCTCCTACGAGCAGTACTTC
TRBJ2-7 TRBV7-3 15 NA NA CASSLGPGTPYEQYF TGTGCCAGCAGCCTAGGGCCCGGGACCCCCTACGAGCAGTACTTC
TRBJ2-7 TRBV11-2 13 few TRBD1 CASSIGTDYEQYF TGTGCCAGCAGCATCGGGACAGACTACGAGCAGTACTTC
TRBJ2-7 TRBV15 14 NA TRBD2 CATSIAGGSYEQYF TGTGCCACCTCGATAGCGGGGGGGTCCTACGAGCAGTACTTC
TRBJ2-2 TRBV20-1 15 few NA CSASDYGADSGELFF TGCAGTGCTAGTGATTACGGAGCGGATAGCGGGGAGCTGTTTTTT
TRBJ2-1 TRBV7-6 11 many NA CASSPGYEQFF TGTGCCAGCAGCCCTGGGTATGAGCAGTTCTTC
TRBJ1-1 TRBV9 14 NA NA CASSADDRNTEAFF TGTGCCAGCAGCGCAGATGACAGGAACACTGAAGCTTTCTTT
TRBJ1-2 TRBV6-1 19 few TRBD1 CASSEAPRGARYGGYGYTF TGTGCCAGCAGTGAAGCGCCCAGGGGGGCTCGGTATGGTGGCTATGGCTACACCTTC
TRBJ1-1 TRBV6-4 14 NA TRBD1 CASSATGDNTEAFF TGTGCCAGCAGTGCCACAGGGGATAACACTGAAGCTTTCTTT
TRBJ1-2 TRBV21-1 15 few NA CASRGAKTYRGGYTF TGTGCCAGCAGAGGGGCGAAGACCTACAGGGGCGGCTACACCTTC
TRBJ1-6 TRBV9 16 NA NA CASSVGQWVGNSPLHF TGTGCCAGCAGCGTAGGGCAATGGGTCGGTAATTCACCCCTCCACTTT
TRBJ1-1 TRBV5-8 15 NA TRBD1 CASSLDRGRNTEAFF TGTGCCAGCAGCCTCGACAGGGGCCGCAACACTGAAGCTTTCTTT
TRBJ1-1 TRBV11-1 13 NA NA CASSQDPNTEAFF TGTGCCAGCAGCCAAGACCCGAACACTGAAGCTTTCTTT
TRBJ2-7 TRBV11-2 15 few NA CASSSGVVGGGEQYF TGTGCCAGCAGCTCAGGGGTAGTCGGGGGTGGCGAGCAGTACTTC
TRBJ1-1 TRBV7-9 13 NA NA CASSLAGQGEAFF TGTGCCAGCAGCTTAGCAGGTCAGGGTGAAGCTTTCTTT
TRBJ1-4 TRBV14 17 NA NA CASSQDVGQGGGEKLFF TGTGCCAGCAGCCAAGACGTTGGTCAGGGAGGTGGTGAAAAACTGTTTTTT
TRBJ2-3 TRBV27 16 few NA CASSFALNLLTDTQYF TGTGCCAGCAGTTTTGCCCTCAATTTGTTGACAGATACGCAGTATTTT
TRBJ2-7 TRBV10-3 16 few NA CAISEWADDSSYEQYF TGTGCCATCAGTGAGTGGGCGGATGATAGCTCCTACGAGCAGTACTTC
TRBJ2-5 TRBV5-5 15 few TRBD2 CASSLPGGRRETQYF TGTGCCAGCAGCTTGCCCGGCGGGAGGCGGGAGACCCAGTACTTC
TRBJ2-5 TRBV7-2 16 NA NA CASSLYPGGEGETQYF TGTGCCAGCAGCTTATACCCAGGGGGGGAGGGGGAGACCCAGTACTTC
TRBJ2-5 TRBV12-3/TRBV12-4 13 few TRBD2 CASSLSGKETQYF TGTGCCAGCAGTTTAAGCGGGAAGGAGACCCAGTACTTC
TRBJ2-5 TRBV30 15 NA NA CAWSVLEIWQETQYF TGTGCCTGGAGTGTACTTGAGATTTGGCAAGAGACCCAGTACTTC
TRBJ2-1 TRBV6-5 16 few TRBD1 CASSYSWDSSYNEQFF TGTGCCAGCAGTTACTCTTGGGACAGCTCCTACAATGAGCAGTTCTTC
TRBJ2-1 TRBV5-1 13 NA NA CASSSSGPHEQFF TGCGCCAGCAGCTCAAGCGGGCCCCATGAGCAGTTCTTC
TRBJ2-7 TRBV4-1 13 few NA CASSPEGGDEQYF TGCGCCAGCAGCCCCGAGGGGGGGGACGAGCAGTACTTC
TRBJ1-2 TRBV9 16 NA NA CASSVSEGPRSYGYTF TGTGCCAGCAGCGTCTCCGAGGGACCCCGATCCTATGGCTACACCTTC
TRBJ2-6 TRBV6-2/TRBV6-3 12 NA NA CASSPGANVLTF TGTGCCAGCAGTCCTGGGGCCAACGTCCTGACTTTC
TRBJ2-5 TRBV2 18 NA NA CASSEVRAWGVGRETQYF TGTGCCAGCAGTGAGGTCCGGGCATGGGGAGTGGGCCGAGAGACCCAGTACTTC
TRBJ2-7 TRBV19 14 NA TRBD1 CASSNGQGAYEQYF TGTGCCAGTAGTAACGGACAGGGTGCCTACGAGCAGTACTTC
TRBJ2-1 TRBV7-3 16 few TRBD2 CASSPWTSGSLHEQFF TGTGCCAGCAGCCCCTGGACTAGCGGGAGCCTCCATGAGCAGTTCTTC
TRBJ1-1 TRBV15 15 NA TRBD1 CATSQGDRENTEAFF TGTGCCACCAGCCAAGGGGACAGGGAGAACACTGAAGCTTTCTTT
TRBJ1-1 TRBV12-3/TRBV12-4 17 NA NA CASRGWVGAIENTEAFF TGTGCCAGCAGGGGATGGGTGGGGGCAATTGAGAACACTGAAGCTTTCTTT
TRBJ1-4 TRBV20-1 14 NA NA CSAGPGQFFEELFF TGCAGTGCCGGCCCCGGACAGTTCTTTGAGGAACTGTTTTTT
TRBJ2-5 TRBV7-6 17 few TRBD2 CASSSIAGGPLQETQYF TGTGCCAGCAGCTCCATAGCGGGGGGGCCCCTACAAGAGACCCAGTACTTC
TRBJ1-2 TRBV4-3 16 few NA CASSWGWWQGLPGYTF TGCGCCAGCAGTTGGGGATGGTGGCAGGGTCTTCCCGGCTACACCTTC
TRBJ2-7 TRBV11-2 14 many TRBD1 CASSLGQGVYEQYF TGTGCCAGCAGCTTAGGACAGGGGGTCTACGAGCAGTACTTC
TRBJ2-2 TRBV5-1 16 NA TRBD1 CASSYTGTGGTGELFF TGCGCCAGCAGCTACACCGGGACAGGGGGCACCGGGGAGCTGTTTTTT